This T cell receptor beta chain was sequenced during a study of T cells in Graves' hyperthyroidism and ophthalmopathy. Study information: Peripheral blood specimens were obtained at initial diagnosis, prior to any treatment.

Broader study findings: Ophthalmopathy could be told apart from stable hyperthyroidism with a 13 V-J model. Most clonotypes that expanded in the thyroid above 0.001 also showed up in blood.

Diagnosing involved the use of clinical symptoms, serum thyroxine and TRAb, thyroid ultrasound and orbital computed tomography. As to this clonotype: What it recognizes is unknown.

V was cut by 3 bases and J by 1 base, with 11 bases left in between. CDR3 length equals 14 residues. The germline V gene encodes CDR1 DFQATT and CDR2 SNEGSKA (reference sequence). RNA transcripts served as the template for amplifying TCR beta CDR3 regions. Primed by the HTBI set, a first-round RT-PCR was run on the TCR CDR3. TCRdb re-called the multiplex PCR reads through MiXCR, storing one row per CDR3 protein. The sample consists of hundreds of thousands of distinct CDR3 sequences, about 22% of them appearing once. Specimen: blood. V and J are TRBV20-1 and TRBJ2-3; unclear D gene. The sequence was obtained from a woman aged 70-85 years with Graves' ophthalmopathy. The chain's CDR3 is CSARSGSGTDTQYF. Written as DNA, the CDR3 is TGCAGTGCTAGGTCGGGTTCAGGCACAGATACGCAGTATTTT.